This entry lists 4 T cell receptor beta chains sequenced from one sample in a study of beta chain features in type 1 diabetes. The authors reverse transcribed all of the isolated RNA, so sequencing captured expressed TCRB transcripts. Sequenced by immunoSEQ multiplex PCR; TCRdb stores in-frame clones only, minus some. This sample yields around 500,000 clones, of which over 9.5% are seen a single time; more than 0.045% belongs to the top ten. The sequenced sample consisted of naive CD4+ T cells from blood. The receptors shown here come from a woman under 30 in good health.

This chain links TRBV19 with TRBJ2-2, with 7 bases identical to TRBD1. V was pared by 1 base and J by 6 bases, with 2 bases of the junction left unmatched. CDR3 length equals 14 residues. From germline, CDR1 is LNHDA and CDR2 SQIVND (reference sequence). CDR3 in DNA: TGTGCCAGTAGTATAGGACAGGGCGCCGGGGAGCTGTTTTTT. This sequence encodes CASSIGQGAGELFF.

The table lists this clone with a few counts. The CDR3 sequence: CASSLDRADTQYF. CDR3 nucleotide sequence: TGCGCCAGCAGCTTGGATCGCGCAGATACGCAGTATTTT. The J gene is TRBJ2-3, the V gene TRBV5-1; D is unclear. Trimming cost V 0 bases and J 4 bases, with 6 bases left between them. This CDR3 spans 13 amino acids. In germline, CDR1 is SGHRS, CDR2 YFSETQ.

In this sample, this clone turned up a few times. This chain connects TRBV2 to TRBJ2-7; 9 bases are shared with TRBD1. Germline CDR1 reads SNHLY; CDR2 reads FYNNEI. With 7 bases clipped from V and 1 base from J, the junction kept 8 bases outside the gene matches. CDR3 length: 15 residues. CDR3 region: CASTEGQGFSYEQYV. The CDR3 DNA follows: TGTGCCAGCACCGAAGGACAGGGGTTTTCCTACGAGCAGTACGTC.

This chain links TRBV28 with TRBJ2-1; perhaps TRBD1 as D (6 bases). V was trimmed by 9 bases and J by 9 bases, leaving 18 bases between them. The CDR3 length is 13 residues. Germline assignment: CDR1 MDHEN and CDR2 SYDVKM. Written as DNA, the CDR3 is TGTGCCAGTACGGACAGTGGGTGGAGTGAGCAGTTCTTC. This sequence encodes CASTDSGWSEQFF. Complete variable domain (other parts from reference TRBV28 and TRBJ2-1): DVKVTQSSRYLVKRTGEKVFLECVQDMDHENMFWYRQDPGLGLRLIYFSYDVKMKEKGDIPEGYSVSREKKERFSLILESASTNQTSMYLCASTDSGWSEQFFGPGTRLTVL.